The 29 T cell receptor beta chains in this list originate from one sample, sequenced in a study of technical replicates of blood from a handful of donors. Here immunoSEQ multiplex PCR was the method, and the copy in TCRdb shows in-frame clones only, minus some. The table has roughly 70,000 clones, approximately 94% seen once; the top ten hold over 0.35%. The sequenced sample was T cells isolated from PBMCs. These receptor sequences come from a human donor in good health.

V is TRBV4-1 and J is TRBJ2-1, with D possibly matching TRBD2 (5 bases). V was clipped by 0 bases and J by 3 bases, with 9 bases between them. Germline V gene lookup returns CDR1 MGHRA and CDR2 YSYEKL. This CDR3 spans 15 amino acids. CDR3 DNA sequence: TGCGCCAGCAGCCAAGAGACGGGGATCTACAATGAGCAGTTCTTC. This sequence encodes CASSQETGIYNEQFF.

This rearrangement joins TRBV14 to TRBJ1-4, with D possibly matching TRBD1 (6 bases). Deletions cut 0 bases from V and 6 bases from J, with 11 bases between. The CDR3 contains 15 residues. In germline, CDR1 is SGHDN, CDR2 FVKESK. The CDR3 protein is CASSQDGQIHEKLFF. CDR3 nucleotides: TGTGCCAGCAGCCAAGATGGACAGATTCATGAAAAACTGTTTTTT.

The V call is TRBV27, the J call TRBJ2-1, with 8 bases lining up with TRBD1. CDR3 length: 16 residues. Germline CDR1 MNHEY, CDR2 SMNVEV (reference sequence). V lost 4 bases, J lost 3 bases, and 8 bases stayed unmatched. The CDR3, as DNA: TGTGCCAGCAGTTCCCCGGGACAGGTGATCTACAATGAGCAGTTCTTC. Its translation: CASSSPGQVIYNEQFF.

The rearrangement uses TRBV2 and TRBJ1-5; maybe TRBD1 (6 bases). The V gene's germline CDR1 is SNHLY and CDR2 FYNNEI. This CDR3 is built from 15 residues. Trimming stripped 7 bases from V and 5 bases from J, with 18 bases between. The CDR3 coding sequence is TGTGCCAGCACCACGATGGACAGAGGGGATCAGCCCCAGCATTTT. This encodes CASTTMDRGDQPQHF.

The V and J genes are TRBV9 and TRBJ2-1; 10 bases match TRBD2. This CDR3 has 15 amino acids. From germline, CDR1 is SGDLS and CDR2 YYNGEE. The V and J ends lost 4 bases and 4 bases, in that order; junction bases with no gene match: 5. CDR3 DNA sequence: TGTGCCAGCAGCTTAAGCGGGAGGGATTACAATGAGCAGTTCTTC. Its protein is CASSLSGRDYNEQFF.

The rearrangement links TRBV5-1 to TRBJ1-2; TRBD1 is a possible D gene (5 bases). Trimming removed 3 bases at V and 4 bases at J, with 16 bases between. CDR3 length equals 15 residues. The germline gives CDR1 SGHRS, CDR2 YFSETQ. In nucleotides, the CDR3 is TGCGCCAGCAGCTCAACAGGATCGGGGGGCTATGGCTACACCTTC. Protein sequence: CASSSTGSGGYGYTF.

A single count supports this clone. The chain is built from TRBV6-5 and TRBJ2-5; the D gene is possibly TRBD2 (5 bases). Per the germline V gene, CDR1 is MNHEY and CDR2 is SVGAGI. The CDR3 is made up of 13 amino acids. V lost 6 bases and J lost 7, with 15 bases in between. The CDR3 is CASREVGIGTQYF. In DNA, the CDR3 is TGTGCCAGCAGGGAGGTTGGCATAGGGACCCAGTACTTC.

The chain employs TRBV7-9 and TRBJ2-5; possibly TRBD2 for D (5 bases). The germline CDR1 and CDR2 sequences are SEHNR and FQNEAQ (reference sequence). Trimming left V 5 bases short and J 5 bases short, with 15 bases between. The CDR3 runs 14 residues. The DNA of the CDR3 is TGTGCCAGCAGCCTCGGCCTAGCCCACGAGACCCAGTACTTC. This translates into CASSLGLAHETQYF.

The V gene is TRBV2, the J gene TRBJ1-2; D not resolved. Germline CDR1 and CDR2: SNHLY and FYNNEI. The CDR3 covers 13 residues. V lost 6 bases to trimming and J lost 6 bases, with 14 bases between them. The CDR3 DNA reads as TGTGCCAGCAGCCTACGGGAGTCAAATGGCTACACCTTC. Its protein is CASSLRESNGYTF. The whole variable domain, remainder taken from reference TRBV2 and TRBJ1-2, is EPEVTQTPSHQVTQMGQEVILRCVPISNHLYFYWYRQILGQKVEFLVSFYNNEISEKSEIFDDQFSVERPDGSNFTLKIRSTKLEDSAMYFCASSLRESNGYTFGSGTRLTVV.

The gene calls are TRBV11-2 and TRBJ2-4, with 15 positions matching TRBD2. The CDR3 is made up of 18 amino acids. Trimming took 5 bases from V and 9 from J; bases not matched to a gene: 14. CDR1 and CDR2 (germline): SGHAT, FQNNGV. Written as DNA, the CDR3 is TGTGCCAGCAGCCTCACCCCGGGACTAGCGGGAGGAGGAGGCATTCAGTACTTC. It codes for CASSLTPGLAGGGGIQYF.

The CDR3 loop is CASSPRDSNQPQHF. The CDR3 DNA reads TGTGCCAGTAGTCCTCGGGACAGTAATCAGCCCCAGCATTTT. This chain uses TRBV19 with TRBJ1-5; TRBD1 agrees at 7 bases. Trimming removed 5 bases from V and 4 bases from J; junction bases left unmatched: 5. The CDR3 runs 14 residues. Germline V gene sequence: CDR1 LNHDA, CDR2 SQIVND (reference sequence).

V and J are TRBV7-3 and TRBJ1-1; 8 nucleotides match TRBD1. CDR1 is SGHTA, CDR2 FQGTGA, per germline. This CDR3 is 15 amino acids long. Losses at the gene ends were 2 bases for V and 1 base for J; bases not matched to a gene: 3. The CDR3, as DNA: TGTGCCAGCAGCTTAGCAGGGGGCGGGAACACTGAAGCTTTCTTT. Protein: CASSLAGGGNTEAFF.

The chain carries TRBV27 and TRBJ1-4; TRBD1 is a possible D gene (5 bases). Germline CDR1 and CDR2: MNHEY and SMNVEV (reference sequence). There are 14 residues in the CDR3. Trimming cost V 1 base and J 4 bases, with 7 bases left between them. The CDR3 reads CASSLWRGNEKLFF. The CDR3 coding sequence is TGTGCCAGCAGTTTATGGAGGGGTAATGAAAAACTGTTTTTT.

The chain has TRBV5-6 and TRBJ1-5, with TRBD1 matching 9 bases. The germline V gene encodes CDR1 SGHDT and CDR2 YYEEEE. The CDR3 spans 15 residues. V shed 4 bases and J 4 bases; nucleotides not matched to a gene: 6. CDR3 nucleotide sequence: TGTGCCAGCAGCCAAACGGGACAGGGAAATCAGCCCCAGCATTTT. It encodes CASSQTGQGNQPQHF.

V is TRBV6-1 and J is TRBJ1-5, with D unresolved. V lost 1 base and J 9 bases, leaving 10 bases between the germline ends. Per the germline V gene, CDR1 is MNHNS and CDR2 is SASEGT. The CDR3 contains 13 residues. CDR3 DNA: TGTGCCAGCAGTGAAGATCCGGGAAGGCCCCAGCATTTT. Protein sequence: CASSEDPGRPQHF.

CDR3 amino acids: CASSFRDEQYF. The CDR3 nucleotides read TGTGCCAGCAGCTTCAGGGACGAGCAGTACTTC. The gene calls are TRBV7-2 and TRBJ2-7, with D maybe TRBD1 (5 bases). V gave up 3 bases and J gave up 5 bases, with 5 bases separating them. The CDR3 loop spans 11 amino acids. Germline assignment: CDR1 SGHTA and CDR2 FQGNSA.

V usage is TRBV9 and J usage is TRBJ2-1; 9 bases are a match to TRBD2. The ends lost 5 bases at V and 6 bases at J; junction bases unmatched: 9. The CDR3 extends over 15 amino acids. Germline V gene sequence: CDR1 SGDLS, CDR2 YYNGEE. CDR3 sequence: CASSSSGTHFNEQFF. Here the CDR3 DNA reads TGTGCCAGCAGTTCTAGCGGGACCCACTTCAATGAGCAGTTCTTC.

The chain couples TRBV15 to TRBJ1-5; 10 positions agree with TRBD1. The CDR3 length is 15 residues. Germline V gene sequence: CDR1 LNHNV, CDR2 YYDKDF (reference sequence). V was pared by 6 bases and J by 6 bases, with 8 bases of the junction left unmatched. The CDR3 reads CATSAKDRGLQPQHF. Written as DNA, the CDR3 is TGTGCCACCAGTGCAAAAGACAGGGGGCTTCAGCCCCAGCATTTT.

V usage is TRBV4-1 and J usage is TRBJ2-1; 9 nucleotides match TRBD2. CDR3 length: 16 residues. V lost 4 bases and J lost 2; bases outside the gene matches: 6. CDR1 MGHRA and CDR2 YSYEKL come from the germline V gene. The DNA for the CDR3 is TGCGCCAGCAGCCTCCTAGCGGGACCCACCTACAATGAGCAGTTCTTC. Its translation is CASSLLAGPTYNEQFF.

The chain has TRBV19 and TRBJ2-1, with D possibly matching TRBD1 (7 bases). The CDR3 loop spans 13 amino acids. Germline-derived CDR1 and CDR2 are LNHDA and SQIVND (reference sequence). Trimming stripped 7 bases from V and 4 bases from J, with 11 bases between. The CDR3 DNA follows: TGTGCCAGTAAGGCAGGGGGGTACAATGAGCAGTTCTTC. Translation gives CASKAGGYNEQFF.

This clone occurred once. The chain employs TRBV9 and TRBJ1-4, with D maybe TRBD1 (5 bases). V was shortened by 3 bases and J by 7 bases, with 16 bases between the two germline ends. Per the germline V gene, CDR1 is SGDLS and CDR2 is YYNGEE. There are 15 residues in the CDR3. In DNA, the CDR3 is TGTGCCAGCAGCGCGGAACAGGAGTATGGTGAAAAACTGTTTTTT. Residues: CASSAEQEYGEKLFF.

This chain joins TRBV27 and TRBJ2-5; D is perhaps TRBD1 (6 bases). Germline CDR1 reads MNHEY; CDR2 reads SMNVEV (reference sequence). This CDR3 has 13 amino acids. Trimming removed 5 bases at V and 3 bases at J, with 10 bases between. CDR3 DNA: TGTGCCAGCAGTCTACGGACAGAAGAGACCCAGTACTTC. Residues: CASSLRTEETQYF.

The CDR3 loop reads CASSPFTGERFSSTDTQYF. CDR3 nucleotides: TGTGCCAGCAGTCCCTTTACAGGAGAACGATTTTCTAGCACAGATACGCAGTATTTT. The chain couples TRBV6-4 to TRBJ2-3; a possible D gene is TRBD1 (5 bases). The CDR3 runs 19 residues. Looked up from germline, CDR1 is MRHNA and CDR2 is SNTAGT. The germline V and J ends were trimmed by 5 bases and 0 bases, with 24 bases remaining between them.

This clone was recorded once. V usage is TRBV6-5 and J usage is TRBJ2-1; D is undetermined. CDR1 is MNHEY, CDR2 SVGAGI, per germline. The CDR3 runs to 11 residues. Trimming cost V 2 bases and J 10 bases, with 6 bases left between them. The CDR3 bases are TGTGCCAGCAGTTACGGTCAGGAGCAGTTCTTC. Amino acid sequence: CASSYGQEQFF.

The CDR3 here is CASNGARRVVDTQYF. The CDR3 bases are TGCGCCAGCAATGGGGCAAGAAGGGTAGTAGATACGCAGTATTTT. V gene TRBV10-2 combines with J gene TRBJ2-3, with a weak D call TRBD1 (5 bases). Per the germline V gene, CDR1 is WSHSY and CDR2 is SAAADI. Trimming took 7 bases from V and 5 from J, leaving 19 bases between them. CDR3 size: 15 residues.

The chain recombines TRBV6-5 with TRBJ1-2; perhaps TRBD1 as D (5 bases). CDR3 size: 15 residues. Germline V CDR1 and CDR2: MNHEY, SVGAGI. V was trimmed by 0 bases and J by 4 bases, leaving 12 bases between them. The CDR3 DNA reads TGTGCCAGCAGTTACTCACAGGCATCCACCTATGGCTACACCTTC. The encoded protein is CASSYSQASTYGYTF.

The V gene is TRBV5-4, the J gene TRBJ1-2, with 7 bases matching TRBD1. With V trimmed by 7 bases and J by 8 bases, 14 bases remained unmatched. The length of the CDR3 is 14 residues. Germline V lookup: CDR1 SGHNT, CDR2 YYREEE (reference sequence). The CDR3 reads CASGPGTAAGGYTF. In DNA form, the CDR3 reads TGTGCCAGCGGTCCGGGGACAGCCGCCGGGGGCTACACCTTC.

The chain carries TRBV6-5 and TRBJ1-2, with 7 nucleotides matching TRBD1. Germline-derived CDR1 and CDR2 are MNHEY and SVGAGI. J lost 2 bases, V lost 6 bases, and 6 bases had no gene match. There are 14 residues in the CDR3. In nucleotides, the CDR3 is TGTGCCAGCAGGGGACCGACAGGGAACTATGGCTACACCTTC. This gives the protein CASRGPTGNYGYTF.

The rearrangement links TRBV6-4 to TRBJ2-5, with no clear D. This CDR3 contains 15 residues. The V gene lost 4 bases and the J gene lost 4 bases, with 16 bases spanning the gap. CDR1 is MRHNA, CDR2 SNTAGT, per germline. CDR3 DNA sequence: TGTGCCAGCAGTGCCTTGGGTGGAGCCCGAGAGACCCAGTACTTC. Protein: CASSALGGARETQYF.